The next 20 T cell receptor beta chains were all read from a single sample in a study of cytomegalovirus exposure and HLA in healthy donors. The primer mix had 60 Vbeta and 13 Jbeta primers. Libraries were prepared by immunoSEQ multiplex PCR; TCRdb keeps only in-frame clonotypes and omits some of them. The repertoire includes under 150,000 clones, around 77% of them detected once, and 4.9% sits in the top ten. Sequencing was performed on PBMCs. The receptors stem from a woman aged 50 to 60 in good health and CMV-seronegative.

The rearrangement links TRBV7-2 to TRBJ2-7; D possibly corresponds to TRBD2 (5 bases). This CDR3 contains 14 residues. Germline CDR1 is SGHTA and CDR2 is FQGNSA. V shed 1 base and J shed 5 bases, with 12 bases lying between them. The CDR3 is CASSLVYGIDEQYF. The CDR3 nucleotides are TGTGCCAGCAGCTTAGTGTACGGGATCGACGAGCAGTACTTC.

The V call is TRBV6-1, the J call TRBJ2-7, with a tentative D call TRBD1 (5 bases). Germline V gene sequence: CDR1 MNHNS, CDR2 SASEGT. The CDR3 is 15 amino acids. The ends were cut back, 2 bases at V and 3 bases at J, with 14 bases in the middle. The CDR3 is CASSEIFPTDYEQYF. CDR3 bases: TGTGCCAGCAGTGAAATCTTTCCGACAGACTACGAGCAGTACTTC.

The V gene is TRBV9, the J gene TRBJ2-1, with 8 bases fitting TRBD2. The CDR3 is 15 amino acids. J gave up 3 bases and V 0 bases, and 2 bases lay outside the gene matches. Germline V lookup: CDR1 SGDLS, CDR2 YYNGEE. In nucleotides, the CDR3 is TGTGCCAGCAGCGTAGGGCGGGGGGACTACAATGAGCAGTTCTTC. Translating gives CASSVGRGDYNEQFF.

The genes are TRBV10-3 and TRBJ1-2, with D unresolved. V lost 4 bases and J 6 bases, leaving 12 bases between the germline ends. Germline lookup yields CDR1 ENHRY and CDR2 SYGVKD. CDR3 length: 13 residues. The CDR3 DNA reads as TGTGCCATCAGTGGGAACTTAGAGGATGGCTACACCTTC. Protein product: CAISGNLEDGYTF.

The rearrangement links TRBV5-4 to TRBJ1-2; 12 bases map to TRBD1. Germline lookup yields CDR1 SGHNT and CDR2 YYREEE (reference sequence). Trimming removed 3 bases from V and 8 bases from J; junction bases left unmatched: 11. This CDR3 region has 16 residues. CDR3 sequence: CASSSPGTGGLTGYTF. The DNA of the CDR3 is TGTGCCAGCAGCTCTCCCGGGACAGGGGGCCTAACGGGCTACACCTTC. The entire variable domain, with the rest obtained from reference TRBV5-4 and TRBJ1-2, is as follows: ETGVTQSPTHLIKTRGQQVTLRCSSQSGHNTVSWYQQALGQGPQFIFQYYREEENGRGNFPPRFSGLQFPNYSSELNVNALELDDSALYLCASSSPGTGGLTGYTFGSGTRLTVV.

The chain combines TRBV2 with TRBJ2-7; D might be TRBD2 (5 bases). V gave up 2 bases and J gave up 6 bases, with 14 bases separating them. The CDR3 is 14 amino acids. The germline CDR1 and CDR2 sequences are SNHLY and FYNNEI. The chain's CDR3 is CASSEPVYEGEQYF. The CDR3 DNA follows: TGTGCCAGCAGTGAACCGGTTTATGAGGGCGAGCAGTACTTC.

This sequence joins TRBV4-3 and TRBJ1-2, with 9 bases matching TRBD1. The CDR3 is 17 amino acids. Germline V gene sequence: CDR1 LGHNA, CDR2 YSLEER. V was clipped by 0 bases and J by 4 bases; unmatched bases: 9. CDR3 amino acids: CASSQDRDRGKFYGYTF. DNA for the CDR3: TGCGCCAGCAGCCAAGATCGAGACAGGGGGAAATTCTATGGCTACACCTTC.

This clone was observed once. This rearrangement joins TRBV4-3 to TRBJ1-5; D is possibly TRBD1 (6 bases). The V end was cut by 0 bases, the J end by 3 bases, with 9 bases between. The germline V gene has CDR1 LGHNA and CDR2 YSLEER. The CDR3 extends over 15 amino acids. Written as DNA, the CDR3 is TGCGCCAGCAGCCAAGATAGGGGGTACAATCAGCCCCAGCATTTT. It yields the protein CASSQDRGYNQPQHF.

This clone was detected a few times. The chain uses TRBV4-1 and TRBJ1-1; D may be TRBD1 (5 bases). The V gene's germline CDR1 is MGHRA and CDR2 YSYEKL. V lost 2 bases and J lost 0, with 22 bases in between. The CDR3 is made up of 19 amino acids. The CDR3 DNA reads as TGCGCCAGCAGCCAAACAAGGGGCCAGGGCAGTTCCATGAACACTGAAGCTTTCTTT. The encoded protein is CASSQTRGQGSSMNTEAFF.

This clone was seen only once. This sequence joins TRBV5-1 and TRBJ2-5, with D possibly TRBD2 on 6 matching bases. The CDR3 is 15 residues long. V was cut by 4 bases and J by 1 base, with 14 bases left in between. Germline V CDR1 and CDR2: SGHRS, YFSETQ. The CDR3 DNA reads as TGCGCCAGCAGCCTGACTTTGGGAGGCCAAGAGACCCAGTACTTC. It yields the protein CASSLTLGGQETQYF.

In regard to this clone: A read error may produce the germline difference seen at one junction end. The rearrangement joins TRBV7-7 to TRBJ2-5, with 8 positions matching TRBD2. This CDR3 is 13 amino acids long. CDR1 is SSHAT, CDR2 FNYEAQ, per germline (reference sequence). CDR3 coding DNA: TGTGCTAGCAGCCCGGGGGGGAGGGAGACCCAGTACTTC. Translated: CASSPGGRETQYF.

This rearrangement joins TRBV7-6 to TRBJ2-1; a possible D gene is TRBD1 (6 bases). The V end lost 5 bases, the J end lost 4 bases, and 12 bases lay between the germline ends. CDR3 length equals 14 residues. Germline CDR1 is SGHVS and CDR2 is FNYEAQ. The CDR3 protein is CASSPTTGYNEQFF. CDR3 coding DNA: TGTGCCAGCAGCCCAACGACAGGTTACAATGAGCAGTTCTTC. Filled out from reference TRBV7-6 and TRBJ2-1, the complete variable domain reads GAGVSQSPRYKVTKRGQDVALRCDPISGHVSLYWYRQALGQGPEFLTYFNYEAQQDKSGLPNDRFSAERPEGSISTLTIQRTEQRDSAMYRCASSPTTGYNEQFFGPGTRLTVL.

Turning to this clone: The sample carries other DNA sequences with the same CDR3. The chain joins TRBV5-1 to TRBJ2-2, with 14 bases fitting TRBD2. V lost 4 bases, J lost 7 bases, and 6 bases stayed unmatched. The CDR3 is made up of 16 amino acids. Germline V gene lookup returns CDR1 SGHRS and CDR2 YFSETQ. CDR3 protein: CASSLTSGGAGGELFF. CDR3 nucleotide sequence: TGCGCCAGCAGCCTGACTAGCGGGGGGGCCGGCGGGGAGCTGTTTTTT. Based on the CDR3 plus reference TRBV5-1 and TRBJ2-2, the full variable domain is KAGVTQTPRYLIKTRGQQVTLSCSPISGHRSVSWYQQTPGQGLQFLFEYFSETQRNKGNFPGRFSGRQFSNSRSEMNVSTLELGDSALYLCASSLTSGGAGGELFFGEGSRLTVL.

The rearrangement links TRBV30 to TRBJ1-2; D possibly corresponds to TRBD1 (6 bases). Germline CDR1 is GTSNPN and CDR2 is SVGIG (reference sequence). V was trimmed by 2 bases and J by 8 bases, leaving 9 bases between them. The CDR3 contains 11 residues. As DNA, the CDR3 is TGTGCCTGGAGTCCAGGGGAAGGCTACACCTTC. Amino acids: CAWSPGEGYTF.

The CDR3 spells CASSYSGGYNEQFF. CDR3 coding DNA: TGTGCCAGCAGTTACTCGGGGGGGTACAATGAGCAGTTCTTC. V usage is TRBV6-6 and J usage is TRBJ2-1; 7 bases line up with TRBD2. The CDR3 sequence is 14 residues long. Germline loops: CDR1 MNHNY, CDR2 SVGAGI (reference sequence). V shed 0 bases, J shed 4 bases, and the junction held 0 bases outside the gene matches.

J is TRBJ2-5 and V is TRBV12-5; no clear D gene. V was cut by 5 bases and J by 4 bases, with 8 bases left in between. CDR3 length equals 12 residues. Germline CDR1 LGHNT, CDR2 FRNRAP. In nucleotides, the CDR3 is TGTGCTAGTGGTACTATTACAGAGACCCAGTACTTC. As protein: CASGTITETQYF.

In DNA, the CDR3 is TGTGCCAGCGGGACAGTCTACGAGCAGTACTTC. It is translated as CASGTVYEQYF. This chain joins TRBV2 and TRBJ2-7, with 7 bases matching TRBD1. The trim removed 8 bases at V and 3 bases at J, leaving 1 base unmatched. Germline loops: CDR1 SNHLY, CDR2 FYNNEI. The CDR3 spans 11 residues.

This clone has only one observation. The V gene is TRBV18, the J gene TRBJ2-1; the D is unclear. There are 10 residues in the CDR3. The germline V gene encodes CDR1 KGHSH and CDR2 LQKENI. Deletions cut 6 bases from V and 9 bases from J, with 6 bases between. CDR3 protein: CASSRSEQFF. CDR3 bases: TGTGCCAGCTCCCGGTCTGAGCAGTTCTTC.

A few counts support this clone. The rearrangement links TRBV19 to TRBJ1-2; TRBD1 aligns across 9 bases. From germline, CDR1 is LNHDA and CDR2 SQIVND (reference sequence). The CDR3 extends over 13 amino acids. V was pared by 4 bases and J by 7 bases, with 4 bases of the junction left unmatched. CDR3 loop: CASSRDREGGYTF. The CDR3 region has the DNA TGTGCCAGTAGTAGGGACAGGGAGGGTGGCTACACCTTC.

This clone was observed a few times. V is TRBV11-2 and J is TRBJ2-1; 7 positions agree with TRBD1. This CDR3 comprises 14 residues. Germline CDR1 is SGHAT and CDR2 is FQNNGV. With 1 base clipped from V and 6 bases from J, the junction kept 3 bases outside the gene matches. CDR3 residues: CASSLGTGSNEQFF. In DNA, the CDR3 is TGTGCCAGCAGCTTAGGGACAGGCAGCAATGAGCAGTTCTTC.